The subject of this entry is one T cell receptor beta chain. Its antigen remains unidentified. This sample was included in a study of blood T cells in healthy people across ages. Notes on the study in general: Older age went with lower TCR beta diversity per million T cells, in a roughly linear way. Unsorted PBMCs ruled out conclusive naive versus antigen-experienced comparison.

CDR1 SEHNR and CDR2 FQNEAQ come from the germline V gene (reference sequence). V was cut by 5 bases and J by 1 base, with 11 bases left in between. There are 15 residues in the CDR3. Combining a sample-barcoded 5' primer with a J-beta primer mix, a second PCR ran for roughly 7 to 12 cycles. Using its own MiXCR run on the 5' RACE reads, TCRdb lists one record per CDR3 protein. The sample holds approximately 700,000 distinct CDR3 sequences; about 32% are singletons and the top ten take about 16%. The sample providers were healthy Caucasian people from Russia, aged about 6 to 90. The authors drew roughly 9.8 milliliters of peripheral blood from each donor.

Sequenced material: blood. The clonotype originates from a woman of 80 years or more in good health. The J gene is TRBJ2-2, the V gene TRBV7-9; D perhaps matches TRBD1 (6 bases). CDR3 loop: CASSGGAENTGELFF. CDR3 bases: TGTGCCAGCAGCGGGGGCGCCGAGAACACCGGGGAGCTGTTTTTT.